One and the same sample provided the 23 T cell receptor beta chains below, sequenced in a study of T cell repertoires in ileal Crohn's disease. Sequencing used immunoSEQ multiplex PCR; TCRdb keeps in-frame clones, though not all of them. The profile shows approximately 7,000 clones, under 80% of them singletons. Sequenced sample: ileal tissue. These receptor sequences come from an adult with Crohn's disease.

The rearrangement uses TRBV28 and TRBJ2-2; D not certain. The germline V gene encodes CDR1 MDHEN and CDR2 SYDVKM. V lost 6 bases and J lost 0, with 11 bases in between. The CDR3 sequence is 15 residues long. CDR3 region: CASSRLFANTGELFF. In DNA form, the CDR3 reads TGTGCCAGCAGCAGATTGTTCGCGAACACCGGGGAGCTGTTTTTT.

The rearrangement uses TRBV5-1 and TRBJ2-1; 9 bases are a match to TRBD1. The CDR3 extends over 15 amino acids. Looked up from germline, CDR1 is SGHRS and CDR2 is YFSETQ. V was pared by 6 bases and J by 7 bases, with 11 bases of the junction left unmatched. The CDR3 bases are TGCGCCAGCACCGCTCTAGGACAGGGGAGTAATGAGCAGTTCTTC. Translation: CASTALGQGSNEQFF.

The chain couples TRBV28 to TRBJ1-5; D is possibly TRBD1 (6 bases). The CDR3 runs 15 residues. V was pared by 8 bases and J by 5 bases, with 19 bases between. CDR1 is MDHEN and CDR2 is SYDVKM in the germline V gene. The CDR3 DNA is TGTGCCAGCGTTGGCGAGGGGGGGCCTTATCAGCCCCAGCATTTT. It encodes CASVGEGGPYQPQHF.

The chain is built from TRBV25-1 and TRBJ1-2; 8 nucleotides agree with TRBD1. J was trimmed by 5 bases and V by 5 bases; bases with no gene match: 10. The CDR3 extends over 15 amino acids. The germline gives CDR1 MGHDK, CDR2 SYGVNS. The CDR3 region is CASSIPGQVFYGYTF. In nucleotides, the CDR3 is TGTGCCAGCAGTATTCCGGGACAGGTTTTTTATGGCTACACCTTC.

This clone is a singleton in its sample. The chain joins TRBV11-2 to TRBJ1-2; 9 positions agree with TRBD1. Losses at the gene ends were 2 bases for V and 9 bases for J; bases not matched to a gene: 4. The CDR3 spans 13 residues. Looked up from germline, CDR1 is SGHAT and CDR2 is FQNNGV. This CDR3 is CASSLTDRGSYTF. The CDR3 DNA is TGTGCCAGCAGCTTAACGGACAGGGGTAGCTACACCTTC.

The rearrangement joins TRBV11-1 to TRBJ2-3; D call uncertain. Trimming removed 2 bases at V and 6 bases at J, with 6 bases between. The CDR3 contains 12 residues. Germline CDR1 and CDR2: SGHAT and FQDESV (reference sequence). Written as DNA, the CDR3 is TGTGCCAGCAGCTTAATCCCGGATACGCAGTATTTT. It specifies CASSLIPDTQYF.

This sequence joins TRBV5-6 and TRBJ1-5; D is undetermined. V gave up 5 bases and J gave up 7 bases, with 22 bases separating them. The CDR3 consists of 16 residues. Germline CDR1 SGHDT, CDR2 YYEEEE. CDR3 sequence (DNA): TGTGCCAGCAGTTTAAGCGAGCACGGTGCATTCCAGCCCCAGCATTTT. It translates to CASSLSEHGAFQPQHF.

The V gene is TRBV5-1, the J gene TRBJ1-4; a possible D gene is TRBD1 (6 bases). The CDR3 has 15 amino acids. Germline CDR1 SGHRS, CDR2 YFSETQ. V lost 7 bases to trimming and J lost 4 bases, with 17 bases between them. The CDR3 sequence is CASGQTGTINEKLFF. The CDR3 coding sequence is TGCGCCAGCGGCCAAACAGGGACCATTAATGAAAAACTGTTTTTT.

The genes are TRBV6-4 and TRBJ2-2, with D possibly being TRBD1 (6 bases). CDR3 length: 13 amino acids. Trimming took off 4 bases at V and 4 bases at J, with 7 bases between the two ends. From germline, CDR1 is MRHNA and CDR2 SNTAGT. The CDR3 region is CASSVDSTGELFF. For the CDR3, the DNA is TGTGCCAGCAGTGTGGACAGCACCGGGGAGCTGTTTTTT.

The gene calls are TRBV2 and TRBJ1-2; no reliable D call. CDR1 is SNHLY and CDR2 is FYNNEI in the germline V gene. With 6 bases removed from V and 5 bases from J, the gap between germline ends came to 7 bases. The CDR3 is 11 residues long. This chain's CDR3 is CASRIYYGYTF. Here the CDR3 DNA reads TGTGCCAGCAGGATCTATTATGGCTACACCTTC.

The V gene is TRBV25-1, the J gene TRBJ1-2; TRBD1 matches 10 bases. The V gene end was trimmed by 2 bases and the J gene end by 6 bases; junction bases not matched to a gene: 6. In germline, CDR1 is MGHDK, CDR2 SYGVNS. The CDR3 contains 15 residues. The CDR3 sequence is CASSEGDRGEDGYTF. CDR3 nucleotide sequence: TGTGCCAGCAGTGAAGGGGACAGGGGAGAGGATGGCTACACCTTC.

The chain recombines TRBV19 with TRBJ1-2, with TRBD1 matching 7 bases. This CDR3 contains 15 residues. Germline values: CDR1 LNHDA, CDR2 SQIVND (reference sequence). V lost 4 bases, J lost 2 bases, and 7 bases stayed unmatched. The CDR3, as DNA: TGTGCCAGTAGTAACCGACAGGGCGTGAACTATGGCTACACCTTC. Protein product: CASSNRQGVNYGYTF.

The rearrangement uses TRBV10-3 and TRBJ1-1; 8 bases align to TRBD1. CDR1 is ENHRY, CDR2 SYGVKD, per germline. Germline trimming cut 6 bases from V and 5 bases from J; bases unmatched to any gene: 8. This CDR3 comprises 14 residues. The CDR3 protein is CAISRGRRRTEAFF. CDR3 DNA: TGTGCCATCAGCAGGGGGCGGAGGAGGACTGAAGCTTTCTTT.

CDR3 DNA sequence: TGCAGCGTTGATCGCAGGGCCGGGACAAGACGGTACAATGAGCAGTTCTTC. Amino acid sequence: CSVDRRAGTRRYNEQFF. This chain uses TRBV29-1 with TRBJ2-1; D is perhaps TRBD1 (6 bases). CDR1 is SQVTM and CDR2 is ANQGSEA in the germline V gene. CDR3 size: 17 residues. V was trimmed by 3 bases and J by 4 bases, leaving 22 bases between them.

V and J are TRBV29-1 and TRBJ2-5; a weak D match, TRBD2 (5 bases). Germline V CDR1 and CDR2: SQVTM, ANQGSEA. The CDR3 is 15 residues long. V dropped 2 bases and J dropped 3 bases, with 16 bases sitting between them. CDR3 protein: CSVESSRGQEETQYF. Written as DNA, the CDR3 is TGCAGCGTTGAATCGTCCCGGGGTCAAGAAGAGACCCAGTACTTC.

This clone has a single count. This sequence joins TRBV2 and TRBJ1-2; D not certain. V shed 4 bases and J shed 2 bases, with 17 bases lying between them. CDR3 length: 16 amino acids. Germline CDR1 and CDR2: SNHLY and FYNNEI. The CDR3 region has the DNA TGTGCCAGCAGTGGTAATATTGACGGGATAAACTATGGCTACACCTTC. This translates into CASSGNIDGINYGYTF.

The chain combines TRBV2 with TRBJ2-5, with 10 bases matching TRBD2. Unmatched junction bases numbered 9, after V lost 8 bases and J lost 3 bases. CDR3 length: 15 amino acids. The germline gives CDR1 SNHLY, CDR2 FYNNEI. The CDR3 sequence: CASGGLARKEETQYF. The CDR3 nucleotides are TGTGCCAGCGGGGGACTAGCGAGGAAAGAAGAGACCCAGTACTTC.

The rearrangement joins TRBV2 to TRBJ1-1; D is perhaps TRBD1 (5 bases). The germline gives CDR1 SNHLY, CDR2 FYNNEI. CDR3 size: 14 residues. Deletions cut 7 bases from V and 5 bases from J, with 17 bases between. CDR3 sequence reads: CASTGGGLRTEAFF. CDR3 DNA sequence: TGTGCCAGCACCGGGGGGGGGTTGAGAACTGAAGCTTTCTTT.

This chain links TRBV4-1 with TRBJ1-3; D may be TRBD1 (5 bases). V lost 0 bases to trimming and J lost 2 bases, with 11 bases between them. The CDR3 loop spans 16 amino acids. Per the germline V gene, CDR1 is MGHRA and CDR2 is YSYEKL. In DNA form, the CDR3 reads TGCGCCAGCAGCCAAGACCCGACAGTTACTGGAAACACCATATATTTT. Its translation: CASSQDPTVTGNTIYF.

The chain links TRBV5-1 to TRBJ2-5; TRBD1 aligns across 7 bases. V trimming: 2 bases; J trimming: 5 bases; junction bases outside the gene matches: 3. This CDR3 has 13 residues. In germline, CDR1 is SGHRS, CDR2 YFSETQ. CDR3 region: CASSLQGKETQYF. The CDR3 bases are TGCGCCAGCAGCTTACAGGGGAAGGAGACCCAGTACTTC.

The DNA of the CDR3 is TGTGCCACCAGCCCAAGGCAGGGGGCTAGTTACGAGCAGTACTTC. It is translated as CATSPRQGASYEQYF. The chain joins TRBV15 to TRBJ2-7; TRBD1 matches 8 bases. With V trimmed by 5 bases and J by 4 bases, 10 bases remained unmatched. Germline CDR1 reads LNHNV; CDR2 reads YYDKDF (reference sequence). The CDR3 loop spans 15 amino acids.

The chain uses TRBV19 and TRBJ1-6; TRBD1 matches 7 bases. The CDR3 consists of 14 residues. CDR1 and CDR2 (germline): LNHDA, SQIVND (reference sequence). The J segment lost 10 bases and the V segment lost 5 bases, leaving 8 bases of the junction unmatched. CDR3: CASSVGQAESPLHF. In nucleotides, the CDR3 is TGTGCCAGTAGTGTTGGACAGGCGGAATCACCCCTCCACTTT. Variable domain in full (rest from reference TRBV19 and TRBJ1-6): DGGITQSPKYLFRKEGQNVTLSCEQNLNHDAMYWYRQDPGQGLRLIYYSQIVNDFQKGDIAEGYSVSREKKESFPLTVTSAQKNPTAFYLCASSVGQAESPLHFGNGTRLTVT.

The rearrangement uses TRBV6-5 and TRBJ1-3, with no clear D. Germline V gene sequence: CDR1 MNHEY, CDR2 SVGAGI. This CDR3 is built from 14 residues. Here the CDR3 DNA reads TGTGCGTCTCGAAGCGGGAGCTCTGGAAACACCATATATTTT. The encoded protein is CASRSGSSGNTIYF.